One sample yielded the 2 T cell receptor beta chains listed below, sequenced in a study of identical twins. MiXCR, run by TCRdb on the 5' RACE reads, gives a single entry per CDR3 protein. The table includes roughly 1,500,000 distinct CDR3 sequences, under 35% detected once. The material sequenced was cord blood. Receptors were obtained from a newborn girl in good health.

This clonotype came up a few times. This chain joins TRBV20-1 and TRBJ2-1; the match to TRBD1 covers 7 bases. The CDR3 spans 15 residues. The germline V gene encodes CDR1 DFQATT and CDR2 SNEGSKA (reference sequence). The V gene end was trimmed by 2 bases and the J gene end by 4 bases; junction bases not matched to a gene: 8. DNA of the CDR3: TGCAGTGCTAGAACAGGGGCAGGAATGTACAATGAGCAGTTCTTC. It translates to CSARTGAGMYNEQFF.

This clonotype has a handful of counts. This chain links TRBV20-1 with TRBJ2-7; TRBD2 matches at 7 bases. From germline, CDR1 is DFQATT and CDR2 SNEGSKA (reference sequence). This CDR3 spans 14 amino acids. V lost 4 bases, J lost 2 bases, and 8 bases stayed unmatched. CDR3 nucleotide sequence: TGCAGTGCTATTGTAGCTAGCGGCACCTACGAGCAGTACTTC. This codes for CSAIVASGTYEQYF.